This T cell receptor (beta chain) is from a study of identical twins. This clonotype was seen repeatedly, ten times or more. Its target is not known. The length of the CDR3 is 14 residues. The J segment lost 6 bases and the V segment lost 0 bases, leaving 4 bases of the junction unmatched. In germline, CDR1 is SGHRS, CDR2 YFSETQ. TCRdb re-derived calls from the 5' RACE reads in MiXCR, one entry per CDR3 protein. The data show hundreds of thousands of distinct CDR3 sequences, roughly 12% seen once. Study-level points and caveats: A lower insertion count was a feature of abundant cord blood beta clonotypes, with no such feature in memory repertoires. Rather than following the same donors, the conclusions depended on cross-sectional statistical analysis.

These data also featured in a second study, about yellow fever vaccine responses in identical twins.

The chain links TRBV5-1 to TRBJ2-3; TRBD2 matches at 7 bases. This receptor was obtained from a woman under 30 in good health. The sample was PBMCs. The CDR3, as DNA: TGCGCCAGCAGCTTGGAACTAGCGCGGGATACGCAGTATTTT. This translates into CASSLELARDTQYF. Full variable domain (rest looked up from reference TRBV5-1 and TRBJ2-3): KAGVTQTPRYLIKTRGQQVTLSCSPISGHRSVSWYQQTPGQGLQFLFEYFSETQRNKGNFPGRFSGRQFSNSRSEMNVSTLELGDSALYLCASSLELARDTQYFGPGTRLTVL.